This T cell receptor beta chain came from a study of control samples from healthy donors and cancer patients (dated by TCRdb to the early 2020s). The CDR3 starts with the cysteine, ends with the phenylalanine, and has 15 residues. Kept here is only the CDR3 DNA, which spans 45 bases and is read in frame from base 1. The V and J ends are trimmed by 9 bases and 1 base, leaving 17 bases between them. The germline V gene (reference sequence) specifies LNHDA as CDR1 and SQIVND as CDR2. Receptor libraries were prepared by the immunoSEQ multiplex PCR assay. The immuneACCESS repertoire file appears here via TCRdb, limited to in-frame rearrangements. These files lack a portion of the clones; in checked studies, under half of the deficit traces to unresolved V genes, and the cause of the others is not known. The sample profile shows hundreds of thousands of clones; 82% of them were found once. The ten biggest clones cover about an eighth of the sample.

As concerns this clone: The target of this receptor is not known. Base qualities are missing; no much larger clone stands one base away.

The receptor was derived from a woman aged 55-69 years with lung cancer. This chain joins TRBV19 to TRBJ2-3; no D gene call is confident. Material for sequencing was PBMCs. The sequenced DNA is TGTGCCAGACGGATGGGCGAACGAGGCACAGATACGCAGTATTTT. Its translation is CARRMGERGTDTQYF.